A selection of T cell receptor beta chains follows, all from one sample in a study of T cell repertoires in cytomegalovirus infection. TCRdb passed the reads through MiXCR, listing each CDR3 protein once. The profile covers 45,000 to 75,000 distinct CDR3 sequences, with roughly 34% appearing a single time and about 73% taken by the ten largest. The antigens these receptors bind are not known. Source material: PBMCs, sequenced either directly or after in vitro stimulation (not recorded which). The receptors were gathered from a human donor in good health (CMV status not recorded). Some clones in this sample may be carry-over from other donors' samples. CDR3s include the opening cysteine and the closing phenylalanine or tryptophan. The order of the fields is clone size, J gene, D gene, V gene, CDR3 length, CDR3 protein, CDR3 DNA. D genes are given only for firm matches. Not every row has a clone size; where given, it reads once, few, many or a size class.

few TRBJ2-1 TRBD2 TRBV7-8 15 CASSFTGGAHNEQFF TGTGCCAGCAGCTTCACCGGGGGGGCCCACAATGAGCAGTTCTTC
NA TRBJ1-6 NA TRBV12-3/TRBV12-4 15 CASRTYDAYNSPLHF TGTGCCAGCAGAACGTACGACGCCTATAATTCACCCCTCCACTTT
few TRBJ1-2 TRBD1 TRBV20-1 17 CSARDLGGQGESYGYTF TGCAGTGCTAGAGATCTAGGGGGACAGGGGGAAAGCTATGGCTACACCTTC
NA TRBJ2-5 NA TRBV29-1 15 CSVEGVEGPKETQYF TGCAGCGTTGAAGGAGTGGAGGGCCCCAAGGAGACCCAGTACTTC
few TRBJ1-6 NA TRBV6-6 15 CASSPGVPRNSPLHF TGTGCCAGCAGCCCGGGAGTGCCGCGGAATTCACCCCTCCACTTT
NA TRBJ2-7 TRBD2 TRBV7-9 16 CASSCGTSGTPYEQYF TGTGCCAGCAGCTGCGGGACTAGCGGTACTCCCTACGAGCAGTACTTC
NA TRBJ2-7 NA TRBV6-1 15 CASSEGGGPYYEQYF TGTGCCAGCAGTGAAGGAGGGGGACCTTACTACGAGCAGTACTTC
many TRBJ2-7 NA TRBV7-2 12 CASSLVLDRQYF TGTGCCAGCAGCTTAGTTCTGGACAGGCAGTACTTC
NA TRBJ1-1 NA TRBV5-6 15 CASSSNRRGYTEAFF TGTGCCAGCAGCTCAAACCGTCGGGGATACACTGAAGCTTTCTTT
NA TRBJ2-1 TRBD1 TRBV7-8 15 CASSSGQDLNNEQFF TGTGCCAGCAGCTCAGGACAGGATCTAAACAATGAGCAGTTCTTC
many TRBJ1-6 TRBD1 TRBV20-1 16 CSARKRAGQGISPLHF TGCAGTGCAAGAAAAAGAGCTGGACAGGGTATTTCACCCCTCCACTTT
few TRBJ2-7 TRBD2 TRBV10-1 16 CASSEGTGGPKNEQYF TGCGCCAGCAGTGAAGGAACGGGAGGGCCCAAGAACGAGCAGTACTTC
few TRBJ2-1 NA TRBV12-3/TRBV12-4 16 CASSRIPGPPYNEQFF TGTGCCAGCAGCCGAATCCCAGGGCCTCCCTACAATGAGCAGTTCTTC
NA TRBJ2-3 NA TRBV5-4 17 CASSWDSGLVSTDSQYF TGTGCCAGCAGCTGGGATAGCGGTTTAGTTAGTACAGATTCGCAGTATTTT
NA TRBJ2-1 TRBD2 TRBV5-6 15 CASSPLAGGVNEQFF TGTGCCAGCAGCCCGCTAGCGGGGGGTGTGAATGAGCAGTTCTTC
few TRBJ1-1 TRBD1 TRBV19 14 CASSRDRGLVEAFF TGTGCCAGTAGTAGGGACAGGGGGCTTGTTGAAGCTTTCTTT
NA TRBJ2-1 TRBD1 TRBV28 17 CASSSLPGQVSVNEQFF TGTGCCAGCAGTTCTCTCCCGGGACAGGTTTCCGTCAATGAGCAGTTCTTC
few TRBJ2-1 NA TRBV12-5 12 CASGLSYNEQFF TGTGCTAGTGGCCTCAGTTACAATGAGCAGTTCTTC
NA TRBJ2-2 TRBD1 TRBV7-6 15 CASTQDRGGAGELFF TGTGCCAGCACCCAAGACAGGGGGGGGGCCGGGGAGCTGTTTTTT
few TRBJ2-3 TRBD2 TRBV5-4 14 CASSSGLAGGITGF TGTGCCAGCAGCTCGGGACTAGCGGGAGGGATTACTGGTTTT
NA TRBJ1-1 NA TRBV12-3/TRBV12-4 14 CASSFSRELAEAFF TGTGCCAGCAGTTTTTCCAGGGAGCTCGCTGAAGCTTTCTTT
medium-sized TRBJ1-2 NA TRBV25-1 14 CASSPPRLDYGYTF TGTGCCAGCAGTCCCCCCCGTTTGGACTATGGCTACACCTTC
once TRBJ2-2 TRBD1 TRBV12-3/TRBV12-4 16 CASRFSTGQGDGELFF TGTGCCAGCAGGTTCAGTACCGGACAGGGGGACGGGGAGCTGTTTTTT
NA TRBJ1-2 NA TRBV15 14 CATSGPNGEGGYTF TGTGCCACCAGCGGGCCCAATGGGGAGGGTGGCTACACCTTC
NA TRBJ2-2 TRBD2 TRBV20-1 14 CSAALAGDTGELFF TGCAGTGCTGCTTTAGCGGGGGACACCGGGGAGCTGTTTTTT
NA TRBJ2-4 NA TRBV11-2 17 CASSLWGREATKNIQYF TGTGCCAGCAGCTTGTGGGGCAGAGAGGCTACCAAAAACATTCAGTACTTC
NA TRBJ1-2 TRBD1 TRBV7-8 15 CASSPAGTVALGYTF TGTGCCAGCAGCCCCGCCGGGACAGTCGCATTGGGCTACACCTTC
NA TRBJ2-7 NA TRBV5-1 15 CASSWGRGNSYEQYF TGCGCCAGCAGCTGGGGAAGGGGGAACTCCTACGAGCAGTACTTC
few TRBJ1-1 NA TRBV5-5 13 CASSFWTNTEAFF TGTGCCAGCAGCTTCTGGACGAACACTGAAGCTTTCTTT
few TRBJ2-5 TRBD2 TRBV7-2 16 CASSPRFGGRQETQYF TGTGCCAGCAGCCCCAGGTTCGGCGGGAGGCAAGAGACCCAGTACTTC
few TRBJ1-2 TRBD1 TRBV15 15 CATSRGTGGDYGYTF TGTGCCACCAGCAGGGGGACAGGAGGGGACTATGGCTACACCTTC
many TRBJ1-2 NA TRBV12-3/TRBV12-4 15 CASSFSAAGYYGYTF TGTGCCAGCAGTTTTTCAGCGGCAGGGTATTATGGCTACACCTTC
NA TRBJ1-5 NA TRBV19 13 CASSMGRDQPQHF TGTGCCAGTAGTATGGGCAGGGATCAGCCCCAGCATTTT
NA TRBJ2-1 NA TRBV29-1 15 CSVEGQTSSYNEQFF TGCAGCGTTGAAGGACAGACGAGCTCCTACAATGAGCAGTTCTTC
NA TRBJ1-5 NA TRBV7-2 13 CASSLFSNQPQHF TGTGCCAGCAGCTTATTCAGCAATCAGCCCCAGCATTTT
NA TRBJ2-1 TRBD2 TRBV19 16 CASSSTGTRLVDEQFF TGTGCCAGTAGTTCCACCGGGACTAGGCTTGTGGATGAGCAGTTCTTC
NA TRBJ2-7 NA TRBV6-1 15 CASSETGEGSYEQYF TGTGCCAGCAGCGAGACAGGGGAGGGGTCCTACGAGCAGTACTTC
few TRBJ2-1 TRBD2 TRBV7-2 20 CASSFPQASGRASSYNEQFF TGTGCCAGCAGCTTCCCTCAGGCCAGCGGGAGGGCTAGCTCCTACAATGAGCAGTTCTTC
NA TRBJ2-7 TRBD2 TRBV20-1 16 CSARDLRGGGRHEQYF TGCAGTGCTAGAGATCTTCGGGGCGGGGGGCGCCACGAGCAGTACTTC
NA TRBJ2-5 TRBD1 TRBV29-1 15 CSVTQTGQGKETQYF TGCAGCGTTACTCAGACGGGACAGGGTAAAGAGACCCAGTACTTC
few TRBJ2-7 NA TRBV6-1 18 CASSEYTRPRTASYEQYF TGTGCCAGCAGTGAATATACAAGACCTCGGACAGCCTCCTACGAGCAGTACTTC
NA TRBJ2-3 NA TRBV12-3/TRBV12-4 14 CASSDTWRADTQYF TGTGCCAGCTCCGATACCTGGAGGGCAGATACGCAGTATTTT